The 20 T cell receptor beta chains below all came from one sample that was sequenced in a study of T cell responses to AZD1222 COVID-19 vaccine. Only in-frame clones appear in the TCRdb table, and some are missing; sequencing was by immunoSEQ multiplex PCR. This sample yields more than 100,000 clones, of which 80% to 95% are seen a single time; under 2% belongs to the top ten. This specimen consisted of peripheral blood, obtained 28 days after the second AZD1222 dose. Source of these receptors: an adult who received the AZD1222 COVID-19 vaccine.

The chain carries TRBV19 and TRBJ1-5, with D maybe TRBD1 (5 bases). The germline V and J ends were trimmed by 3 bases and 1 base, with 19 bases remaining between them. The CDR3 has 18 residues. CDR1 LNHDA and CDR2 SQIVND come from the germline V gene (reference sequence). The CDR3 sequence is CASSMGVFGGKSNQPQHF. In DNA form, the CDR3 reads TGTGCCAGTAGTATGGGGGTGTTCGGGGGTAAGAGCAATCAGCCCCAGCATTTT.

The CDR3 coding sequence is TGCGCCAGCAGGGGCTGGGGGGGCCAGCCCCAGCATTTT. It yields the protein CASRGWGGQPQHF. This chain links TRBV4-1 with TRBJ1-5; maybe TRBD1 (6 bases). Germline V gene lookup returns CDR1 MGHRA and CDR2 YSYEKL. The CDR3 spans 13 residues. Trimming removed 6 bases at V and 7 bases at J, with 13 bases between.

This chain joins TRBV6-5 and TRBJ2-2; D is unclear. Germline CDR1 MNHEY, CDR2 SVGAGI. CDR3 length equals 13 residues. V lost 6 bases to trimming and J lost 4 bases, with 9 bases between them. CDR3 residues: CASSTKATGELFF. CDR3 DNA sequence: TGTGCCAGCAGCACCAAGGCCACCGGGGAGCTGTTTTTT.

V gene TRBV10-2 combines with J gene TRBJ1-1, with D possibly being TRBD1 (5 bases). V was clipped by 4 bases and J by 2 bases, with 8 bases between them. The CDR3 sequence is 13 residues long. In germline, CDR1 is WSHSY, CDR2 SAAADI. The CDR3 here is CASSAQGNTEAFF. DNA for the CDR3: TGCGCCAGCAGTGCCCAGGGTAACACTGAAGCTTTCTTT.

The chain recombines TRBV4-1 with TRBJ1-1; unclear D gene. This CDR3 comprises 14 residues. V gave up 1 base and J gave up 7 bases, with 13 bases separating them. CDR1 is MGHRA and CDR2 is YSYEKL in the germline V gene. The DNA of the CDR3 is TGCGCCAGCAGCCAAGGGCCAGGCCAACGTGAAGCTTTCTTT. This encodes CASSQGPGQREAFF.

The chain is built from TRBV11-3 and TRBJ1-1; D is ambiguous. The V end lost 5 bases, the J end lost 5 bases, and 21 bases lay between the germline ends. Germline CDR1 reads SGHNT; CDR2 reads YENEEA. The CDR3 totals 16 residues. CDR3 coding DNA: TGTGCCAGCAGCGACGGAAAGGGTCGAGTGCAGACTGAAGCTTTCTTT. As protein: CASSDGKGRVQTEAFF.

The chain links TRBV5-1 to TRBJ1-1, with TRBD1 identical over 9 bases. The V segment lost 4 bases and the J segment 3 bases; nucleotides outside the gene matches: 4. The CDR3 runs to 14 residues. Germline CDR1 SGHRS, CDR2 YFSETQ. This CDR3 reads CASSLTGGDTEAFF. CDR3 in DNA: TGCGCCAGCAGCCTGACAGGGGGAGACACTGAAGCTTTCTTT.

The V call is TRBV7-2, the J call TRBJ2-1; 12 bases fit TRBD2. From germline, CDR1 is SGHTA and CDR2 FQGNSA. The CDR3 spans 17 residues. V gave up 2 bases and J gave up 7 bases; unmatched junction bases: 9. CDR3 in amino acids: CASSLKTSGSYQNEQFF. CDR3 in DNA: TGTGCCAGCAGCTTAAAGACTAGCGGGAGTTATCAGAATGAGCAGTTCTTC.

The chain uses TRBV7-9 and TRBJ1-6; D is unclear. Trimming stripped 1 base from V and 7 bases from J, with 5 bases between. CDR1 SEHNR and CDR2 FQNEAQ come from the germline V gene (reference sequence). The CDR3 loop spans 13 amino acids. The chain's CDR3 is CASSLVRNSPLHF. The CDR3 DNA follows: TGTGCCAGCAGCTTAGTGAGAAATTCACCCCTCCACTTT.

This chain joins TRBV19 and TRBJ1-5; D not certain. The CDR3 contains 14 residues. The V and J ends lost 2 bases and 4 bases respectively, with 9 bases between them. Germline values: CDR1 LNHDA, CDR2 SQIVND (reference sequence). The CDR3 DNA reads TGTGCCAGTAGTATACCCGTGAGGAATCAGCCCCAGCATTTT. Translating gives CASSIPVRNQPQHF.

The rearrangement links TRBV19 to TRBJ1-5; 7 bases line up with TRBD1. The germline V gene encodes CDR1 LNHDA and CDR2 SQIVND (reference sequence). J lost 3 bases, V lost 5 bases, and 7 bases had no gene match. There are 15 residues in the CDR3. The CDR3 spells CASSSQTGFNQPQHF. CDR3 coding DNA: TGTGCCAGTAGTTCCCAGACAGGGTTCAATCAGCCCCAGCATTTT.

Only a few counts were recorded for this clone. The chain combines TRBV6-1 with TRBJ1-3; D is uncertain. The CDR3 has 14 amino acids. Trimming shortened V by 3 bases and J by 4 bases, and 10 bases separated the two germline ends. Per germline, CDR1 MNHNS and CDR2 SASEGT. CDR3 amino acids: CASSDVGHGNTIYF. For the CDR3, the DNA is TGTGCCAGCAGTGATGTCGGTCACGGAAACACCATATATTTT.

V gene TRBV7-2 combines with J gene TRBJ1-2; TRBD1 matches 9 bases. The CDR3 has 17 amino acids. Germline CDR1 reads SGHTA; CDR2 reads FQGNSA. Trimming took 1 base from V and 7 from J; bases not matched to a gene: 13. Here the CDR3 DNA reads TGTGCCAGCAGCTTAGAGAGCAACAGGGGGCGCGTCGGTGGCTACACCTTC. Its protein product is CASSLESNRGRVGGYTF.

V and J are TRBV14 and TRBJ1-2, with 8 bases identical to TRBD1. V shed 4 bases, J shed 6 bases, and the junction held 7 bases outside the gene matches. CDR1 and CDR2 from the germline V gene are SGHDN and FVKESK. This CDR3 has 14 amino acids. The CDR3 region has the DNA TGTGCCAGCAGCCCCCGGACAGGGTCGAATGGCTACACCTTC. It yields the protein CASSPRTGSNGYTF.

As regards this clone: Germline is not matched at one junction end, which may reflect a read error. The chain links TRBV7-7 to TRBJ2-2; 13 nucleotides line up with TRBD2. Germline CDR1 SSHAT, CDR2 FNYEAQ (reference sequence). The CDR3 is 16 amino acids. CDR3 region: CASSSGLAGASGELFF. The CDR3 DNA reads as TGTGCTAGCAGCAGCGGACTAGCGGGAGCCTCCGGGGAGCTGTTTTTT.

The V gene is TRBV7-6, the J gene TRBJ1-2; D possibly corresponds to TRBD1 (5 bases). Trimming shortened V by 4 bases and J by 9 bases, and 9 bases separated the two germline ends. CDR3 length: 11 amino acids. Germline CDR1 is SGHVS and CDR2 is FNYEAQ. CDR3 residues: CASSSGQSYTF. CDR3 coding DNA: TGTGCCAGCAGCTCCGGACAAAGCTACACCTTC. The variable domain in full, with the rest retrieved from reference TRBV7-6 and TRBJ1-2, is GAGVSQSPRYKVTKRGQDVALRCDPISGHVSLYWYRQALGQGPEFLTYFNYEAQQDKSGLPNDRFSAERPEGSISTLTIQRTEQRDSAMYRCASSSGQSYTFGSGTRLTVV.

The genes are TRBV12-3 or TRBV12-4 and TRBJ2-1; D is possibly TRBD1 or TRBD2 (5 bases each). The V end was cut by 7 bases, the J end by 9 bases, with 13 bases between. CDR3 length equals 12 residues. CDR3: CASTPGGAEQFF. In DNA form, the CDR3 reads TGTGCCAGCACCCCTGGGGGTGCTGAGCAGTTCTTC.

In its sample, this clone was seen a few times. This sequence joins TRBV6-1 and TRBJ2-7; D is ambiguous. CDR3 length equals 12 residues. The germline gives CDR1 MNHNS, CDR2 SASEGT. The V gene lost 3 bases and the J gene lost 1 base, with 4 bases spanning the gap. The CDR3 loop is CASSDPSYEQYV. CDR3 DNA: TGTGCCAGCAGTGACCCTTCCTACGAGCAGTACGTC.

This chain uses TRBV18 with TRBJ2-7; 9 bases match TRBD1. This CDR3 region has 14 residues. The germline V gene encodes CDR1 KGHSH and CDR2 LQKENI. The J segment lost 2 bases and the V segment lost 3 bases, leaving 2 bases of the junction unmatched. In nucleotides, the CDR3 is TGTGCCAGCTCACCGGGACAGGGCACCTACGAGCAGTACTTC. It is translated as CASSPGQGTYEQYF. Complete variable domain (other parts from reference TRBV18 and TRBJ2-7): NAGVMQNPRHLVRRRGQEARLRCSPMKGHSHVYWYRQLPEEGLKFMVYLQKENIIDESGMPKERFSAEFPKEGPSILRIQQVVRGDSAAYFCASSPGQGTYEQYFGPGTRLTVT.

The CDR3 here is CASSAQNYGYTF. The CDR3, as DNA: TGTGCCAGCAGCGCGCAGAACTATGGCTACACCTTC. The chain recombines TRBV7-9 with TRBJ1-2; D ambiguous. The CDR3 length is 12 residues. Germline V gene sequence: CDR1 SEHNR, CDR2 FQNEAQ (reference sequence). V was trimmed by 5 bases and J by 2 bases, leaving 6 bases between them. The entire variable domain, with the rest obtained from reference TRBV7-9 and TRBJ1-2, is as follows: DTGVSQNPRHKITKRGQNVTFRCDPISEHNRLYWYRQTLGQGPEFLTYFQNEAQLEKSRLLSDRFSAERPKGSFSTLEIQRTEQGDSAMYLCASSAQNYGYTFGSGTRLTVV.